This TCR beta chain is from a study of T cell responses to AZD1222 COVID-19 vaccine. Whole-study results and caveats: Baseline serostatus was positive in only a handful of AZD1222 recipients.

Method: immunoSEQ multiplex PCR; TCRdb's copy keeps in-frame clones and lacks some. Among roughly 150,000 clones, roughly 88% were seen once, and the ten largest hold about 6.5%. With respect to this clone: Its cognate antigen is unknown.

This CDR3 comprises 16 residues. V was clipped by 0 bases and J by 0 bases, with 9 bases between them. Germline assignment: CDR1 MGHRA and CDR2 YSYEKL. The sample in question was peripheral blood, obtained 28 days after the second AZD1222 dose. The rearrangement uses TRBV4-1 and TRBJ2-1; TRBD2 is a possible D gene (6 bases). The TCR comes from an adult who received the AZD1222 COVID-19 vaccine. This CDR3 reads CASSQEGSGSYNEQFF. CDR3 coding DNA: TGCGCCAGCAGCCAAGAAGGTAGCGGCTCCTACAATGAGCAGTTCTTC.